These 28 T cell receptor beta chains originate from one sample sequenced in a study of response to subunit inactivated influenza vaccine. One entry per CDR3 protein results from TCRdb running MiXCR on the RT-PCR reads. The repertoire holds roughly 630,000 distinct CDR3 sequences, around 15% seen once, with less than 9% in the top ten. Sequencing was performed on PBMCs from blood, taken 14 to 15 days before vaccination. The source is a man between 50 and 59 years old who received an inactivated influenza vaccine.

The chain carries TRBV4-1 and TRBJ1-4; 7 nucleotides align to TRBD1. V dropped 3 bases and J dropped 2; count of bases not matched to a gene: 9. The CDR3 has 17 residues. Germline lookup yields CDR1 MGHRA and CDR2 YSYEKL. CDR3 protein: CASSHSRWTGTNEKLFF. The CDR3, as DNA: TGCGCCAGCAGCCATTCCCGCTGGACAGGCACTAATGAAAAACTGTTTTTT.

This clonotype was counted only a few times. V usage is TRBV4-3 and J usage is TRBJ2-1; 15 bases are a match to TRBD2. The CDR3 extends over 18 amino acids. V shed 4 bases, J shed 4 bases, and the junction held 8 bases outside the gene matches. Germline values: CDR1 LGHNA, CDR2 YSLEER. The CDR3 is CASSPRTSGGGLYNEQFF. The CDR3 coding sequence is TGCGCCAGCAGCCCTAGGACTAGCGGGGGGGGGTTATACAATGAGCAGTTCTTC.

DNA for the CDR3: TGTGCCAGCAGCGCTAGGGCCCTCCCCGGGGATGAGCAGTTCTTC. This encodes CASSARALPGDEQFF. V usage is TRBV7-9 and J usage is TRBJ2-1, with D possibly being TRBD2 (5 bases). The CDR3 consists of 15 residues. V lost 5 bases and J lost 8, with 19 bases in between. In germline, CDR1 is SEHNR, CDR2 FQNEAQ (reference sequence).

The chain joins TRBV5-1 to TRBJ2-3, with TRBD2 matching 8 bases. V gave up 1 base and J gave up 6 bases; unmatched junction bases: 7. This CDR3 region has 15 residues. Per germline, CDR1 SGHRS and CDR2 YFSETQ. The CDR3 nucleotides are TGCGCCAGCAGCTTGACCGGGGGGGCCGGGGATACGCAGTATTTT. Amino acids: CASSLTGGAGDTQYF. The entire variable domain, with the rest obtained from reference TRBV5-1 and TRBJ2-3, is as follows: KAGVTQTPRYLIKTRGQQVTLSCSPISGHRSVSWYQQTPGQGLQFLFEYFSETQRNKGNFPGRFSGRQFSNSRSEMNVSTLELGDSALYLCASSLTGGAGDTQYFGPGTRLTVL.

The gene calls are TRBV9 and TRBJ2-2; D not certain. V lost 3 bases to trimming and J lost 7 bases, with 16 bases between them. The CDR3 is 15 amino acids. Looked up from germline, CDR1 is SGDLS and CDR2 is YYNGEE. The CDR3 region has the DNA TGTGCCAGCAGCGGGGCCGGGCCCAGAGACGGGGAGCTGTTTTTT. Its translation: CASSGAGPRDGELFF.

The chain has TRBV20-1 and TRBJ2-5; D could derive from TRBD1 or TRBD2 (5 bases each). V lost 6 bases and J 2 bases, leaving 25 bases between the germline ends. Germline V gives CDR1 DFQATT, CDR2 SNEGSKA (reference sequence). This CDR3 region has 17 residues. The CDR3 DNA reads as TGCAGTGCCCCCTCCGGGGTTTGGACAACCCCTCAAGAGACCCAGTACTTC. It encodes CSAPSGVWTTPQETQYF.

This clonotype was detected only a few times. The chain employs TRBV5-1 and TRBJ1-1, with 7 bases matching TRBD1. V was clipped by 2 bases and J by 7 bases; unmatched bases: 11. The CDR3 contains 15 residues. Germline assignment: CDR1 SGHRS and CDR2 YFSETQ. CDR3 region: CASSLGQVKGGEAFF. In nucleotides, the CDR3 is TGCGCCAGCAGCTTAGGACAGGTCAAAGGGGGTGAAGCTTTCTTT.

This clonotype was observed once. The chain combines TRBV20-1 with TRBJ2-7; 14 bases are a match to TRBD2. The ends lost 3 bases at V and 4 bases at J; junction bases unmatched: 2. The CDR3 has 14 residues. Germline V lookup: CDR1 DFQATT, CDR2 SNEGSKA (reference sequence). The CDR3 DNA reads TGCAGTGCTAGGACTAGCGGGAGGGTGTACGAGCAGTACTTC. Encoded protein: CSARTSGRVYEQYF.

The chain joins TRBV6-5 to TRBJ1-1, with D possibly being TRBD1 (6 bases). The CDR3 is 13 amino acids. Germline assignment: CDR1 MNHEY and CDR2 SVGAGI. The V gene lost 2 bases and the J gene lost 4 bases, with 8 bases spanning the gap. The CDR3 nucleotides are TGTGCCAGCAGTTACGGACAGCGCACTGAAGCTTTCTTT. Translation gives CASSYGQRTEAFF.

This clonotype was picked up many times. V gene TRBV5-1 combines with J gene TRBJ1-1; the D is unclear. The CDR3 spans 13 residues. V lost 5 bases, J lost 4 bases, and 12 bases lay in between. CDR1 SGHRS and CDR2 YFSETQ come from the germline V gene. The CDR3 nucleotides are TGCGCCAGCAGGCCTGATTCCGGCACTGAAGCTTTCTTT. It codes for CASRPDSGTEAFF.

This clonotype has a handful of counts. V and J are TRBV9 and TRBJ1-2; D might be TRBD1 (6 bases). Per germline, CDR1 SGDLS and CDR2 YYNGEE. CDR3 length equals 15 residues. The germline V and J ends were trimmed by 4 bases and 0 bases, with 13 bases remaining between them. In DNA, the CDR3 is TGTGCCAGCAGCCTCAGGACAGATGCTAACTATGGCTACACCTTC. It yields the protein CASSLRTDANYGYTF.

This clonotype occurred a few times. J is TRBJ1-6 and V is TRBV7-8, with a possible D match to TRBD1 (6 bases). The CDR3 has 15 amino acids. Trimming removed 5 bases at V and 5 bases at J, with 13 bases between. Germline CDR1 and CDR2: SGHVS and FQNEAQ. This CDR3 is CASSAPGANNSPLHF. CDR3 DNA: TGTGCCAGCAGCGCCCCGGGGGCGAATAATTCACCCCTCCACTTT.

The rearrangement joins TRBV7-9 to TRBJ1-4, with D perhaps matching TRBD1 (6 bases). This CDR3 contains 16 residues. Trimming left V 3 bases short and J 4 bases short, with 15 bases between. CDR1 and CDR2 from the germline V gene are SEHNR and FQNEAQ (reference sequence). The CDR3 DNA is TGTGCCAGCAGCTTCGGGGGCCTTCTCGATAATGAAAAACTGTTTTTT. Translating it yields CASSFGGLLDNEKLFF.

This clonotype was observed a few times. This rearrangement joins TRBV5-6 to TRBJ1-5; D is unclear. Germline CDR1 and CDR2: SGHDT and YYEEEE. CDR3 length equals 14 residues. V gave up 0 bases and J gave up 7 bases, with 11 bases separating them. The CDR3 bases are TGTGCCAGCAGCTTGGAGTCCAGTGCCCAGCCCCAGCATTTT. As protein: CASSLESSAQPQHF.

Only a few counts were recorded for this clonotype. J is TRBJ2-4 and V is TRBV27, with 11 bases aligning to TRBD2. CDR1 MNHEY and CDR2 SMNVEV come from the germline V gene (reference sequence). The length of the CDR3 is 13 residues. The V segment lost 5 bases and the J segment 12 bases; nucleotides outside the gene matches: 6. DNA for the CDR3: TGTGCCAGCAGTGATCTAGCGGGGGGAAATCAGTACTTC. Translating gives CASSDLAGGNQYF.

This clonotype was counted between two and nine times. At one end the junction does not follow the germline gene, possibly because of a read error. V and J are TRBV5-8 and TRBJ1-4, with 8 nucleotides matching TRBD1. This CDR3 region has 16 residues. CDR1 and CDR2 from the germline V gene are SGHTS and YDEGEE. CDR3 sequence: CASSLGTGATNEKLFF. The CDR3 DNA reads TGTGCCAGCAGTTTGGGGACAGGCGCAACTAATGAAAAACTGTTTTTT.

Ten or more counts support this clonotype. V gene TRBV5-1 combines with J gene TRBJ1-6; D is ambiguous. The CDR3 contains 14 residues. V lost 2 bases to trimming and J lost 10 bases, with 13 bases between them. The germline V gene has CDR1 SGHRS and CDR2 YFSETQ. CDR3 nucleotide sequence: TGCGCCAGCAGCTTAAGAGGGTTGAACTCACCCCTCCACTTT. Translated: CASSLRGLNSPLHF.

This clonotype showed up just a few times. J is TRBJ1-1 and V is TRBV7-9, with TRBD1 matching 9 bases. V shed 4 bases and J 4 bases; nucleotides not matched to a gene: 7. This CDR3 has 15 amino acids. CDR1 and CDR2 (germline): SEHNR, FQNEAQ (reference sequence). In DNA form, the CDR3 reads TGTGCCAGCAGCTGGCCTGGACAGGGGAGCACTGAAGCTTTCTTT. It yields the protein CASSWPGQGSTEAFF.

The chain uses TRBV6-2 or TRBV6-3 and TRBJ2-2, with TRBD2 as a possible D gene (6 bases). From germline, CDR1 is MNHEY and CDR2 SVGEGT. V was pared by 2 bases and J by 4 bases, with 14 bases between. The CDR3 covers 16 residues. As DNA, the CDR3 is TGTGCCAGCAGTTACGTCGCGGGAATGGGCACCGGGGAGCTGTTTTTT. Translated, it gives CASSYVAGMGTGELFF.

There are a few counts of this clonotype. The chain couples TRBV24-1 to TRBJ2-2, with TRBD2 identical over 13 bases. The length of the CDR3 is 18 residues. Germline-derived CDR1 and CDR2 are KGHDR and SFDVKD. V trimming: 2 bases; J trimming: 1 base; junction bases outside the gene matches: 3. The CDR3 region is CATSDWTSGGENTGELFF. The CDR3, as DNA: TGTGCCACCAGTGATTGGACTAGCGGGGGCGAGAACACCGGGGAGCTGTTTTTT.

V usage is TRBV7-2 and J usage is TRBJ2-3; 12 bases map to TRBD2. The CDR3 runs 16 residues. Germline V gene lookup returns CDR1 SGHTA and CDR2 FQGNSA. V lost 4 bases, J lost 3 bases, and 5 bases stayed unmatched. CDR3: CASSSRTSGKTDTQYF. CDR3 in DNA: TGTGCCAGCAGCTCCAGGACTAGCGGGAAAACAGATACGCAGTATTTT.

In this sample, this clonotype turned up a few times. The J gene is TRBJ2-7, the V gene TRBV20-1, with D possibly being TRBD1 or TRBD2 (5 bases each). CDR3 length: 14 amino acids. Per germline, CDR1 DFQATT and CDR2 SNEGSKA (reference sequence). Trimming pared 1 base from V and 3 bases from J, leaving 13 bases between. The CDR3 spells CSARAWDVNYEQYF. DNA of the CDR3: TGCAGTGCTAGAGCCTGGGACGTTAACTACGAGCAGTACTTC.

V gene TRBV7-2 combines with J gene TRBJ2-4; no firm D call. Trimming removed 0 bases at V and 0 bases at J, with 3 bases between. The CDR3 contains 14 residues. The V gene's germline CDR1 is SGHTA and CDR2 FQGNSA. CDR3 DNA: TGTGCCAGCAGCTTAGCACAAGCCAAAAACATTCAGTACTTC. Encoded protein: CASSLAQAKNIQYF.

CDR3 bases: TGTGCCAGCAGCCGGCTAGGTTGGGCAGATACGCAGTATTTT. It encodes CASSRLGWADTQYF. The chain carries TRBV3-1 and TRBJ2-3, with D unclear. This CDR3 is built from 14 residues. Trimming took off 4 bases at V and 4 bases at J, with 12 bases between the two ends. Germline V gives CDR1 LGHDT, CDR2 YNNKEL (reference sequence).

This clonotype was recorded a few times. The rearrangement uses TRBV19 and TRBJ2-1, with 7 bases lining up with TRBD2. The CDR3 covers 14 residues. The germline V gene encodes CDR1 LNHDA and CDR2 SQIVND (reference sequence). V lost 5 bases and J lost 7; bases outside the gene matches: 8. The CDR3 loop is CASSPTGTINEQFF. The DNA of the CDR3 is TGTGCCAGTAGTCCTACCGGGACTATAAATGAGCAGTTCTTC.

The rearrangement joins TRBV29-1 to TRBJ2-5; TRBD2 might be the D (6 bases). Looked up from germline, CDR1 is SQVTM and CDR2 is ANQGSEA. Trimming took 6 bases from V and 3 from J, leaving 8 bases between them. CDR3 length equals 11 residues. CDR3 residues: CSVRTKETQYF. In DNA form, the CDR3 reads TGCAGCGTGCGGACTAAAGAGACCCAGTACTTC.

This clonotype was found a few times. The rearrangement uses TRBV2 and TRBJ2-7, with D maybe TRBD1 (5 bases). Trimming took off 8 bases at V and 2 bases at J, with 13 bases between the two ends. This CDR3 spans 13 amino acids. Germline V gene data show CDR1 as SNHLY and CDR2 as FYNNEI. Written as DNA, the CDR3 is TGTGCCAGCGCTACCCCACAGGCCTACGAGCAGTACTTC. Encoded protein: CASATPQAYEQYF.

This clonotype was counted only a few times. The chain joins TRBV7-2 to TRBJ2-1, with D tentatively TRBD2 (5 bases). The CDR3 has 15 residues. The germline V gene has CDR1 SGHTA and CDR2 FQGNSA. The germline V and J ends were trimmed by 0 bases and 3 bases, with 9 bases remaining between them. CDR3 region: CASSLAGEIYNEQFF. The CDR3 coding sequence is TGTGCCAGCAGCTTAGCGGGAGAAATCTACAATGAGCAGTTCTTC.